This T cell receptor (beta chain) was identified during a study of cytomegalovirus exposure and HLA in healthy donors. Whole-study results and caveats: Later findings reportedly placed an Asian-associated ancestry cluster below the approximately 670-donor mean for N-insertions. Clonal expansion was found to be greater in HLA-associated TCR beta chains than in equally common others in a later analysis. Three CMV-associated chains proved CMV antigen-specific in vitro. It was likely that a cluster of highly shared sequence variants was a sequencing artifact.

This clone was recorded a few times. What it binds is not known. The study ran its PCR with 60 Vbeta and 13 Jbeta primers. TCRdb keeps only in-frame clones here, not all; method: immunoSEQ multiplex PCR. Among 130,000 or so clones, approximately 82% were seen once, and the ten largest hold 1.5% to 1.7%. The sample consisted of PBMCs. This TCR came from a man aged 35 to 55 in good health and CMV-seronegative.

This chain's CDR3 is CASSFGGQETQYF. In DNA form, the CDR3 reads TGTGCCAGCAGCTTTGGGGGGCAAGAGACCCAGTACTTC. V usage is TRBV11-3 and J usage is TRBJ2-5, with D possibly being TRBD2 (6 bases). V lost 3 bases and J lost 2, with 7 bases in between. The germline CDR1 and CDR2 sequences are SGHNT and YENEEA. This CDR3 contains 13 residues. Using reference TRBV11-3 and TRBJ2-5 for the parts outside the CDR3, the full variable domain is EAGVVQSPRYKIIEKKQPVAFWCNPISGHNTLYWYLQNLGQGPELLIRYENEEAVDDSQLPKDRFSAERLKGVDSTLKIQPAELGDSAVYLCASSFGGQETQYFGPGTRLLVL.